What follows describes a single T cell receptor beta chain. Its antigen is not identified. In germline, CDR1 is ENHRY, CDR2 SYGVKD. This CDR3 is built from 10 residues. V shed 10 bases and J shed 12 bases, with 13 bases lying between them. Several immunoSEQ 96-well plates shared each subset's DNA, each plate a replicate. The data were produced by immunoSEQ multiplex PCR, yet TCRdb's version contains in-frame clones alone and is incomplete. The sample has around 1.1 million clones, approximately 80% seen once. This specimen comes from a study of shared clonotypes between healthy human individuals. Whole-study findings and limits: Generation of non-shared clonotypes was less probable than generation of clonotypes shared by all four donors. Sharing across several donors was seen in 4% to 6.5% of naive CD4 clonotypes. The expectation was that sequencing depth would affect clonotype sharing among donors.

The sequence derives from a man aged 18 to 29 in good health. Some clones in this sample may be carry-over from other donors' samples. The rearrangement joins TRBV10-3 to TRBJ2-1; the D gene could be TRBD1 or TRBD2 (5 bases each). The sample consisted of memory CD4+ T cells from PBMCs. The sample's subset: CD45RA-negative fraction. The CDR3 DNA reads TGTGCCAGCAGGGCGAGCGGGCAGTTCTTC. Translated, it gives CASRASGQFF.